This T cell receptor (beta chain) derives from a study of T cell responses to AZD1222 COVID-19 vaccine (dated by TCRdb to the early 2020s). For context, the study as a whole: AZD1222 recipients whose second dose came at about 4 weeks and those whose second dose came at about 12 weeks were combined into one group, since spike-specific TCR depth and breadth did not differ between the two schedules. Enrollment into the trials was organized by age into subgroups of 18-55, 56-69 and 70-plus years, and those subgroups contained about 160, 30 and 59 TCR-sequenced participants, respectively. A total of just over 230 trial participants underwent TCR sequencing, of whom about 210 received two doses of AZD1222 and about 26 received two doses of the MenACWY control vaccine. Here is what the overall study found, with its caveats: Reportedly, close to half of the unique spike-specific TCRs recognized epitopes lying outside the regions that are mutated in the B.1.351 and B.1.1.7 variants. Conclusions about previously exposed vaccinees are limited, since just 6 or 7 AZD1222 recipients were seropositive for SARS-CoV-2 at baseline. In the small 56-69-year group, the increase in depth fell short of significance, most likely because of low power. Participants were mostly white British and included more females than males, and it was suggested by the authors that clonal diversity may have been underestimated. CD4 TCRs associated with the vaccine covered the entire spike protein, and the dominant responses were in regions 160-218 and 743-854. Because no samples from the day 14 peak response were available, repertoires could be characterized only after the peak T cell response. A significant rise in spike-specific TCR breadth and depth was observed after two AZD1222 doses relative to day 0 and relative to MenACWY recipients.

The germline V gene (reference sequence) sets CDR1 to SEHNR and CDR2 to FQNEAQ. From its cysteine to its phenylalanine, the CDR3 spans 12 amino acids. Only CDR3 DNA remains: 36 bases, in frame from the first base. Relative to germline, V is 3 bases shorter and J is 8 bases shorter, with 10 bases between their ends. The CDR3 regions of human TCRbeta chains were analyzed by immunosequencing. Per the source publication's procedure: TCRs in the repertoires were matched against a reference library of SARS-CoV-2-specific TCRs that had been generated with the MIRA antigen-specificity platform. Breadth meant the fraction of unique TCRs that were SARS-CoV-2-associated, whereas depth meant the fraction of total T cells that were SARS-CoV-2-associated. Using the MIRA data, each spike-specific TCR was assigned both to the spike region to which the TCR was reactive and to a CD4 or CD8 class. Log10-transformed breadth and depth values were compared by one-way ANOVA with Sidak's multiple comparisons tests. TCRdb provides this immuneACCESS table in a form limited to in-frame rearrangements. Some clones are lacking; in checked studies, under half of them reflect an unresolved V gene, and why the rest are absent is not known. Clone size and V and J calls were adopted from that table, with D and trimming inferred from the DNA. Counted in this sample were fewer than 150,000 clones; roughly 87% of them appeared once. About 1.2% of the sample lies in the top ten.

The time point label here, explained by the study, means: baseline before first vaccination. The vaccinee samples were drawn from two UK trials, COV001 and COV002, one of which was a single-blind randomized controlled phase 2/3 trial testing AZD1222 (ChAdOx1 nCoV-19) in healthy adults. For TCRbeta chain sequencing, PBMC samples from trial participants were taken at day 0 and at day 28 after the second dose. Notes on this clone: The target of this receptor is not known. The sample holds no much larger clone one base away, and base qualities are not on file.

The V and J segments used are TRBV7-9 and TRBJ1-2; the D gene is perhaps TRBD1, on 5 matching bases. This specimen consisted of peripheral blood, obtained on day 0 of AZD1222 vaccination. The TCR sequence derives from an adult in good health. The CDR3 protein sequence reads: CASSFGGSGYTF. Here is the DNA: TGTGCCAGCAGCTTTGGGGGTAGCGGCTACACCTTC.